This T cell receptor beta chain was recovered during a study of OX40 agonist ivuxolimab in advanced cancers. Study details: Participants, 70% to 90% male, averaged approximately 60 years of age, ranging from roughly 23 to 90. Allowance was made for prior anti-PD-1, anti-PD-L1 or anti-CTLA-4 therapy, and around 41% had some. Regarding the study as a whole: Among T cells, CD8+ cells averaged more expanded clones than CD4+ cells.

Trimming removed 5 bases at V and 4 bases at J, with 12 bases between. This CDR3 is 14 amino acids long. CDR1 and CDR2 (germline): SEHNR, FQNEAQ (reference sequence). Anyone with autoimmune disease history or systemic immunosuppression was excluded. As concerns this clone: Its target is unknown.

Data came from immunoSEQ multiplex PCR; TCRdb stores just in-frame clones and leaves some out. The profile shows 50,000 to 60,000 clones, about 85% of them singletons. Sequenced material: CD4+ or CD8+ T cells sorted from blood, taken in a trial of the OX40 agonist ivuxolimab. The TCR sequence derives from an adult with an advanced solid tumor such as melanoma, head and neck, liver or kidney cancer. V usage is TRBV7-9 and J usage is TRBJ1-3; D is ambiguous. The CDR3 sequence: CASSPPGFGNTIYF. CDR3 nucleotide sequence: TGTGCCAGCAGCCCCCCGGGATTCGGAAACACCATATATTTT.